These 17 T cell receptor beta chains were all obtained from the same sample, sequenced in a study of cytomegalovirus exposure and HLA in healthy donors. The PCR was carried out with 60 Vbeta primers and 13 Jbeta primers. TCRdb's copy holds only in-frame clones and misses some; the assay was immunoSEQ multiplex PCR. Among some 140,000 clones, roughly 85% were seen once, and the ten largest hold 6.5%. The specimen was PBMCs. The receptors stem from a man in his forties or fifties in good health and CMV-seropositive.

The rearrangement links TRBV10-3 to TRBJ2-5; 14 bases are a match to TRBD2. V trimming: 7 bases; J trimming: 11 bases; junction bases outside the gene matches: 12. The CDR3 is 15 amino acids. From germline, CDR1 is ENHRY and CDR2 SYGVKD. The CDR3 nucleotides read TGTGCCATCAAGTCCGGGACTAGCGGGAGTGGAGAGCAGTACTTC. Translation gives CAIKSGTSGSGEQYF.

This clone appeared once. This chain links TRBV4-1 with TRBJ1-1; a possible D gene is TRBD1 (5 bases). Trimming took off 0 bases at V and 7 bases at J, with 12 bases between the two ends. The CDR3 consists of 14 residues. Germline V gives CDR1 MGHRA, CDR2 YSYEKL. The CDR3: CASSQDPRGFEAFF. CDR3 sequence (DNA): TGCGCCAGCAGCCAAGATCCTAGGGGCTTTGAAGCTTTCTTT.

The rearrangement links TRBV13 to TRBJ1-2; TRBD1 might be the D (6 bases). Germline V gives CDR1 PRHDT, CDR2 FYEKMQ (reference sequence). The CDR3 runs to 15 residues. V dropped 5 bases and J dropped 2 bases, with 15 bases sitting between them. CDR3 amino acids: CASSPGGGPNYGYTF. The CDR3 DNA sequence: TGTGCCAGCAGCCCCGGGGGGGGGCCAAACTATGGCTACACCTTC. The full variable domain, with the rest looked up from reference TRBV13 and TRBJ1-2, is AAGVIQSPRHLIKEKRETATLKCYPIPRHDTVYWYQQGPGQDPQFLISFYEKMQSDKGSIPDRFSAQQFSDYHSELNMSSLELGDSALYFCASSPGGGPNYGYTFGSGTRLTVV.

This clone was seen a handful of times. The chain links TRBV6-5 to TRBJ2-1, with D possibly being TRBD2 (6 bases). The CDR3 consists of 15 residues. CDR1 and CDR2 from the germline V gene are MNHEY and SVGAGI. The V end lost 5 bases, the J end lost 8 bases, and 19 bases lay between the germline ends. DNA of the CDR3: TGTGCCAGCAGTCCACTGGCGGGAACGTCACATGAGCAGTTCTTC. Protein product: CASSPLAGTSHEQFF.

Only one count was recorded for this clone. The chain joins TRBV29-1 to TRBJ2-7; TRBD2 matches at 8 bases. Germline loops: CDR1 SQVTM, CDR2 ANQGSEA. The length of the CDR3 is 15 residues. V was clipped by 4 bases and J by 5 bases; unmatched bases: 13. CDR3 residues: CSVAGREAPIHEQYF. The DNA for the CDR3 is TGCAGCGTTGCTGGGCGGGAGGCACCGATCCACGAGCAGTACTTC.

This chain uses TRBV30 with TRBJ1-2, with D uncertain. CDR1 is GTSNPN, CDR2 SVGIG, per germline (reference sequence). The CDR3 is 14 amino acids. The V gene lost 3 bases and the J gene lost 0 bases, with 11 bases spanning the gap. CDR3 in DNA: TGTGCCTGGAGCGCAGGCGCAGCTAACTATGGCTACACCTTC. It yields the protein CAWSAGAANYGYTF.

The rearrangement joins TRBV10-1 to TRBJ2-2, with unresolved D. V was shortened by 2 bases and J by 6 bases, with 10 bases between the two germline ends. Germline V gives CDR1 WNHNN, CDR2 SYGVQD (reference sequence). The CDR3 has 14 residues. As DNA, the CDR3 is TGCGCCAGCAGTGAGCGGTATGATGCCGGGGAGCTGTTTTTT. It encodes CASSERYDAGELFF.

The chain is built from TRBV19 and TRBJ1-1; 10 nucleotides agree with TRBD1. The ends lost 8 bases at V and 6 bases at J; junction bases unmatched: 12. Germline lookup yields CDR1 LNHDA and CDR2 SQIVND (reference sequence). The CDR3 is 15 residues long. The CDR3 reads CASARQQGTGAEAFF. The CDR3 nucleotides read TGTGCCAGTGCCCGCCAACAGGGGACAGGGGCTGAAGCTTTCTTT.

The chain carries TRBV18 and TRBJ1-6, with D uncertain. CDR1 and CDR2 (germline): KGHSH, LQKENI. V was trimmed by 3 bases and J by 8 bases, leaving 14 bases between them. This CDR3 spans 15 amino acids. CDR3 sequence: CASSPGGSGDSPLHF. In DNA form, the CDR3 reads TGTGCCAGCTCACCCGGTGGGTCCGGGGATTCACCCCTCCACTTT.

CDR3 sequence: CASSRTSGSEVEQFF. In nucleotides, the CDR3 is TGTGCCAGCAGCCGGACTAGCGGGAGTGAGGTTGAGCAGTTCTTC. The chain is built from TRBV5-4 and TRBJ2-1; 13 bases match TRBD2. V lost 4 bases, J lost 9 bases, and 7 bases stayed unmatched. The V gene's germline CDR1 is SGHNT and CDR2 YYREEE (reference sequence). This CDR3 has 15 residues.

This clone came up a few times. This chain connects TRBV27 to TRBJ1-2, with D possibly being TRBD1 (5 bases). With 6 bases removed from V and 2 bases from J, the gap between germline ends came to 19 bases. This CDR3 contains 16 residues. Per germline, CDR1 MNHEY and CDR2 SMNVEV (reference sequence). The CDR3 loop is CASSRTTVGRNYGYTF. CDR3 coding DNA: TGTGCCAGCAGCCGAACGACAGTGGGGAGGAACTATGGCTACACCTTC.

The gene calls are TRBV11-3 and TRBJ2-1; 10 nucleotides match TRBD2. The CDR3 runs to 14 residues. Germline V CDR1 and CDR2: SGHNT, YENEEA. Germline trimming cut 2 bases from V and 7 bases from J; bases unmatched to any gene: 2. DNA of the CDR3: TGTGCCAGCAGCTTAAGCGGGAGGGGGAATGAGCAGTTCTTC. The encoded protein is CASSLSGRGNEQFF.

In this sample, this clone turned up a few times. This rearrangement joins TRBV15 to TRBJ2-5, with 10 positions matching TRBD1. Germline V gene data show CDR1 as LNHNV and CDR2 as YYDKDF (reference sequence). V was pared by 2 bases and J by 6 bases, with 3 bases of the junction left unmatched. CDR3 length: 14 amino acids. The CDR3 region is CATSRPDRGKTQYF. For the CDR3, the DNA is TGTGCCACCAGCAGACCGGACAGGGGGAAGACCCAGTACTTC.

The CDR3 DNA is TGTGCCAGCAGCCGGGACAGTAATCAGCCCCAGCATTTT. Protein product: CASSRDSNQPQHF. V gene TRBV7-2 combines with J gene TRBJ1-5; 7 positions agree with TRBD1. The CDR3 is made up of 13 amino acids. The J segment lost 4 bases and the V segment lost 5 bases, leaving 2 bases of the junction unmatched. The germline CDR1 and CDR2 sequences are SGHTA and FQGNSA.

The chain recombines TRBV19 with TRBJ1-3, with D uncertain. Germline V gives CDR1 LNHDA, CDR2 SQIVND (reference sequence). V lost 7 bases and J 4 bases, leaving 14 bases between the germline ends. The CDR3 sequence is 14 residues long. CDR3 sequence (DNA): TGTGCCAGTAACCCCGTCCCGGGGGGAAACACCATATATTTT. Its protein is CASNPVPGGNTIYF.

This clone was observed a handful of times. CDR3 protein: CSVEINSYEQYF. The CDR3, as DNA: TGCAGCGTTGAAATTAACTCCTACGAGCAGTACTTC. This chain joins TRBV29-1 and TRBJ2-7, with D uncertain. The CDR3 is 12 amino acids. Between the trimmed V and J ends, which lost 2 bases and 0 bases, there was a span of 5 bases. Germline values: CDR1 SQVTM, CDR2 ANQGSEA.

This clone was seen a handful of times. J is TRBJ1-1 and V is TRBV28; D gene ambiguous. Germline V gene data show CDR1 as MDHEN and CDR2 as SYDVKM. This CDR3 contains 11 residues. CDR3 amino acids: CALTGSTEAFF. DNA for the CDR3: TGTGCACTGACGGGGAGCACTGAAGCTTTCTTT.